This T cell receptor beta chain was found in a study of blood T cell repertoires in COVID-19. Study context: Sites in the United States, Italy and Spain provided acute and convalescent COVID-19 samples.

Assay used: immunoSEQ multiplex PCR; TCRdb lists only in-frame clones, some missing. The sample consists of 140,000 or so clones, about 86% of them appearing once. Germline V lookup: CDR1 ENHRY, CDR2 SYGVKD. The CDR3 has 15 amino acids. J gave up 4 bases and V 0 bases, and 1 base lay outside the gene matches. The source is a man aged 45-65 years who had recovered from COVID-19. Sequenced: PBMCs or T cells enriched from blood (not recorded which). The chain is built from TRBV10-3 and TRBJ1-4; TRBD1 matches at 8 bases. CDR3 in amino acids: CAISESGTGNEKLFF. CDR3 nucleotides: TGTGCCATCAGTGAGTCGGGGACAGGTAATGAAAAACTGTTTTTT.